This is a list of T cell receptor beta chains from one sample in a study of metastatic and nonmetastatic thyroid tumors. TCRdb re-called clones via MiXCR from the PCR reads. The table lists roughly 30,000 clones, more than 15% of them singletons. The specimen sequenced was blood. These receptors originate from a female donor with papillary thyroid cancer or a benign thyroid nodule (not recorded which). Some clones in this sample may be carry-over from other donors' samples. Each CDR3 is given with its conserved first and last residue. A D gene is named only where the DNA matches it firmly. Only part of the rows carry a size: once, few, many, or a class if the clone is expanded.

V: TRBV5-1
size: -
D: TRBD2
J: TRBJ2-3
CDR3: CASSSGTGRDDTQYF
DNA: TGCGCCAGCAGCTCGGGGACCGGGAGGGATGATACGCAGTATTTT

V: TRBV5-1
size: many
D: -
J: TRBJ2-5
CDR3: CASSFGGGETQYF
DNA: TGCGCCAGCAGCTTTGGGGGAGGAGAGACCCAGTACTTC

V: TRBV5-8
size: -
D: -
J: TRBJ1-3
CDR3: CASSLATRAGNTIYF
DNA: TGTGCCAGCAGCTTGGCTACGAGGGCTGGAAACACCATATATTTT

V: TRBV19
size: many
D: -
J: TRBJ2-7
CDR3: CASGLKGSIYEQYF
DNA: TGTGCCAGTGGTCTAAAGGGAAGTATCTACGAGCAGTACTTC

V: TRBV24-1
size: many
D: -
J: TRBJ1-1
CDR3: CATSERSNTEAFF
DNA: TGTGCCACCAGTGAACGATCGAACACTGAAGCTTTCTTT

V: TRBV5-1
size: many
D: TRBD1
J: TRBJ1-1
CDR3: CASSPDRGLNTEAFF
DNA: TGCGCCAGCAGCCCAGACAGGGGGCTGAACACTGAAGCTTTCTTT

V: TRBV20-1
size: -
D: -
J: TRBJ1-2
CDR3: CSARDRMRYYGYTF
DNA: TGCAGTGCTAGAGATCGTATGCGTTACTATGGCTACACCTTC

V: TRBV5-1
size: many
D: TRBD2
J: TRBJ2-1
CDR3: CASSLGLAHSYNEQFF
DNA: TGCGCCAGCAGCTTAGGACTAGCGCACTCCTACAATGAGCAGTTCTTC

V: TRBV30
size: many
D: -
J: TRBJ1-6
CDR3: CAWTGGDSPLHF
DNA: TGTGCCTGGACGGGGGGAGATTCACCCCTCCACTTT

V: TRBV12-3/TRBV12-4
size: -
D: -
J: TRBJ2-7
CDR3: CASSLQGFHEQYF
DNA: TGTGCCAGCAGTTTGCAGGGTTTCCACGAGCAGTACTTC

V: TRBV7-2
size: medium-sized
D: -
J: TRBJ1-2
CDR3: CASSLGGSGGYTF
DNA: TGTGCCAGCAGCTTAGGGGGGAGTGGAGGCTACACCTTC

V: TRBV9
size: many
D: -
J: TRBJ1-4
CDR3: CASSVGGAGMHEKLFF
DNA: TGTGCCAGCAGCGTAGGCGGGGCAGGAATGCATGAAAAACTGTTTTTT

V: TRBV30
size: -
D: -
J: TRBJ2-7
CDR3: CAWSVDTPGEQYF
DNA: TGTGCCTGGAGTGTTGACACACCGGGGGAGCAGTACTTC

V: TRBV29-1
size: many
D: -
J: TRBJ1-1
CDR3: CSVERPEKAFF
DNA: TGCAGCGTTGAGCGACCGGAGAAAGCTTTCTTT

V: TRBV12-3/TRBV12-4
size: few
D: -
J: TRBJ2-5
CDR3: CASMLRGGGQETQYF
DNA: TGTGCCAGCATGCTCCGGGGAGGGGGCCAAGAGACCCAGTACTTC

V: TRBV11-3
size: many
D: -
J: TRBJ2-7
CDR3: CASSIGEEQYF
DNA: TGTGCCAGCAGTATTGGAGAGGAGCAGTACTTC

V: TRBV12-3/TRBV12-4
size: medium-sized
D: -
J: TRBJ2-1
CDR3: CASSLVATEGFIYNEQFF
DNA: TGTGCCAGCAGTTTAGTGGCGACGGAAGGGTTTATCTACAATGAGCAGTTCTTC

V: TRBV5-6
size: many
D: TRBD2
J: TRBJ2-7
CDR3: CASSPPGGASYEQYF
DNA: TGTGCCAGCAGCCCCCCCGGGGGGGCTTCTTACGAGCAGTACTTC

V: TRBV5-1
size: many
D: -
J: TRBJ1-2
CDR3: CASSPLGQGGYTF
DNA: TGCGCCAGCAGCCCTCTAGGGCAGGGCGGCTACACCTTC

V: TRBV6-1
size: many
D: -
J: TRBJ1-1
CDR3: CASTDYTEAFF
DNA: TGTGCCAGCACCGATTACACTGAAGCTTTCTTT

V: TRBV27
size: many
D: -
J: TRBJ1-4
CDR3: CASSTTGTHNEKLFF
DNA: TGTGCCAGCAGTACAACGGGGACGCATAATGAAAAACTGTTTTTT

V: TRBV6-1
size: few
D: TRBD1
J: TRBJ2-7
CDR3: CASSDLAGIGGAEYYF
DNA: TGTGCCAGCAGTGATCTAGCCGGGATAGGGGGCGCCGAGTATTACTTC

V: TRBV6-2/TRBV6-3
size: -
D: TRBD2
J: TRBJ2-2
CDR3: CASRPGLAGGAGELFF
DNA: TGTGCCAGCAGGCCCGGACTAGCGGGAGGAGCCGGGGAGCTGTTTTTT

V: TRBV19
size: -
D: -
J: TRBJ2-1
CDR3: CASSNGYNEQFF
DNA: TGTGCCAGTAGTAACGGCTACAATGAGCAGTTCTTC

V: TRBV3-1
size: many
D: -
J: TRBJ1-6
CDR3: CASSQTRTEDSPLHF
DNA: TGTGCCAGCAGCCAAACGAGGACGGAGGATTCACCCCTCCACTTT

V: TRBV19
size: many
D: -
J: TRBJ2-1
CDR3: CASHREVEQFF
DNA: TGTGCCAGCCACAGGGAGGTCGAGCAGTTCTTC

V: TRBV28
size: many
D: -
J: TRBJ2-3
CDR3: CASSYRDTQYF
DNA: TGTGCCAGCAGTTATAGAGATACGCAGTATTTT

V: TRBV4-1
size: many
D: -
J: TRBJ1-2
CDR3: CASSPGAQAFYGYTF
DNA: TGCGCCAGCAGCCCCGGAGCCCAGGCGTTCTATGGCTACACCTTC

V: TRBV19
size: -
D: -
J: TRBJ1-2
CDR3: CVSTEGRRANYGYTF
DNA: TGTGTCAGTACGGAGGGGCGCCGAGCTAACTATGGCTACACCTTC

V: TRBV11-2
size: once
D: TRBD1
J: TRBJ1-1
CDR3: CASSSTGGAFRNTEAFF
DNA: TGTGCCAGCAGCTCCACAGGGGGCGCTTTCAGGAACACTGAAGCTTTCTTT

V: TRBV7-9
size: many
D: -
J: TRBJ1-5
CDR3: CASSSDGRGSPQHF
DNA: TGTGCCAGCAGTTCGGACGGGAGGGGTTCCCCCCAGCATTTT

V: TRBV28
size: few
D: -
J: TRBJ1-3
CDR3: CASIPGGARRGNTIYF
DNA: TGTGCCAGCATCCCTGGGGGGGCCAGGAGGGGAAACACCATATATTTT

V: TRBV12-3/TRBV12-4
size: medium-sized
D: -
J: TRBJ1-3
CDR3: CATRTSGNTIYF
DNA: TGTGCCACCCGAACCTCTGGAAACACCATATATTTT

V: TRBV6-2/TRBV6-3
size: -
D: TRBD2
J: TRBJ2-6
CDR3: CASRNAGTNSGANVLTF
DNA: TGTGCCAGTAGAAATGCCGGGACTAACTCTGGGGCCAACGTCCTGACTTTC

V: TRBV11-2
size: many
D: -
J: TRBJ1-1
CDR3: CASTRQEGTEAFF
DNA: TGTGCCAGCACCCGGCAGGAGGGCACTGAAGCTTTCTTT